The 17 T cell receptor beta chains below were found in one sample sequenced in a study of tumor and adjacent non-tumor tissue in lung cancer. This sample's RNA came from whole unsorted tissue. TCRbeta libraries were built with three rounds of nested PCR, modified from ARM-PCR. MiXCR, applied by TCRdb to the multiplex PCR reads, yields one record per CDR3 protein. The sample lists about 85,000 distinct CDR3 sequences, about 66% occurring once. The sequencing sample was made of lung tumor tissue. The origin of the receptors is a man between 65 and 79 years old with non-small cell lung cancer.

In regard to this clonotype: The junction and the germline gene differ at one end; a read error may be behind it. This chain uses TRBV6-6 with TRBJ2-7; D possibly uses TRBD1 or TRBD2 (5 bases each). The CDR3 has 13 residues. Germline CDR1 and CDR2: MNHNY and SVGAGI (reference sequence). The CDR3 loop reads CVSGWGRYAEQYF. The CDR3 bases are TGTGTCAGCGGTTGGGGCAGGTATGCTGAGCAGTACTTC.

The gene calls are TRBV11-2 and TRBJ2-6; no clear D. V was pared by 3 bases and J by 6 bases, with 12 bases between. From germline, CDR1 is SGHAT and CDR2 FQNNGV. The CDR3 loop spans 15 amino acids. CDR3 nucleotides: TGTGCCAGCAGCTTTTTTCACCCTGAGGCCAACGTCCTGACTTTC. Its translation is CASSFFHPEANVLTF.

This clonotype appeared once. CDR3 DNA: TGTGCCAGCAGCCCCCGAGGTGGTGGCAGTCGGTATGGGTACGAGCAGTACTTC. It specifies CASSPRGGGSRYGYEQYF. The chain carries TRBV6-6 and TRBJ2-7; unclear D gene. Germline lookup yields CDR1 MNHNY and CDR2 SVGAGI (reference sequence). The V end was cut by 6 bases, the J end by 4 bases, with 28 bases between. This CDR3 contains 18 residues.

This clonotype was detected many times. The chain combines TRBV20-1 with TRBJ1-4; D may be TRBD1 (5 bases). The CDR3 loop spans 13 amino acids. The V and J ends lost 4 bases and 8 bases respectively, with 14 bases between them. CDR1 and CDR2 from the germline V gene are DFQATT and SNEGSKA (reference sequence). CDR3 DNA sequence: TGCAGTGCTAAGCAGGGATTTTACGAAAAACTGTTTTTT. Residues: CSAKQGFYEKLFF.

As concerns this clonotype: The junction and the germline gene differ at one end; a read error may be behind it. The chain links TRBV4-1 to TRBJ1-5; 9 nucleotides line up with TRBD1. CDR1 is MGHRA and CDR2 is YSYEKL in the germline V gene. The CDR3 contains 17 residues. CDR3 DNA sequence: TGCGCCTGCAGCTCCGGGACAGGGATCAGGAGCAATCAGCCCCAGCATTTT. This gives the protein CACSSGTGIRSNQPQHF.

The rearrangement links TRBV6-5 to TRBJ2-2, with 11 bases that match TRBD2. CDR1 is MNHEY and CDR2 is SVGAGI in the germline V gene. The CDR3 extends over 15 amino acids. J gave up 7 bases and V 11 bases, and 12 bases lay outside the gene matches. Here the CDR3 reads CAAGLAGGVIGELFF. Here the CDR3 DNA reads TGTGCCGCAGGGCTAGCGGGAGGCGTCATCGGGGAGCTGTTTTTT.

This clonotype has just one count. The junction and the germline gene differ at one end; a read error may be behind it. This rearrangement joins TRBV11-2 to TRBJ1-2; D unclear. Germline CDR1 reads SGHAT; CDR2 reads FQNNGV. The CDR3 is 15 amino acids. The CDR3 DNA sequence: TGTGCCAGCAGCCCCGCTGGAACCTTAGGGTATGGCTACACTTTC. This gives the protein CASSPAGTLGYGYTF.

This clonotype was seen a handful of times. V gene TRBV12-3 or TRBV12-4 combines with J gene TRBJ2-4; 11 bases fit TRBD1. The CDR3 consists of 12 residues. The V gene end was trimmed by 6 bases and the J gene end by 15 bases; junction bases not matched to a gene: 7. The DNA for the CDR3 is TGTGCCAGCAGCTGGGACAGGGGGTGCACGTACTTC. Its translation: CASSWDRGCTYF.

On this clonotype itself: Mismatch with germline at one junction end may stem from a read error. This sequence joins TRBV11-2 and TRBJ2-2; a possible D gene is TRBD1 (6 bases). CDR1 and CDR2 from the germline V gene are SGHAT and FQNNGV. The CDR3 is 15 residues long. In DNA, the CDR3 is TGTGCTAGCAGGAAGACAGGTCGGGGCACCGGGGAGCTGTTTTTT. As protein: CASRKTGRGTGELFF.

This clonotype has at least ten counts. The rearrangement uses TRBV4-1 and TRBJ2-5; TRBD2 agrees at 12 bases. The CDR3 sequence is 17 residues long. The J segment lost 0 bases and the V segment lost 2 bases, leaving 4 bases of the junction unmatched. Germline V gene sequence: CDR1 MGHRA, CDR2 YSYEKL. The CDR3 sequence is CASSQRGLAGYQETQYF. In nucleotides, the CDR3 is TGCGCCAGCAGCCAAAGAGGACTAGCGGGGTACCAAGAGACCCAGTACTTC.

As to this clonotype: A single base separates this from a much larger clone, so it may be a read error. V gene TRBV29-1 combines with J gene TRBJ2-7; perhaps TRBD1 as D (5 bases). CDR1 and CDR2 (germline): SQVTM, ANQGSEA. This CDR3 comprises 12 residues. This chain's CDR3 is CNVGGHSYEQYF. Written as DNA, the CDR3 is TGCAACGTTGGTGGACATTCCTACGAGCAGTACTTC.

Details on this clonotype: Compared with germline, one end of the junction differs, possibly owing to a read error. V usage is TRBV6-5 and J usage is TRBJ1-5; the match to TRBD1 covers 9 bases. CDR1 MNHEY and CDR2 SVGAGI come from the germline V gene. This CDR3 contains 16 residues. DNA for the CDR3: TGTGCCAGCAGGCCGGGACAGGGACATAGCAATCAGGCCCAGCATTTT. This encodes CASRPGQGHSNQAQHF.

Only one count was recorded for this clonotype. The CDR3 does not end in the conserved phenylalanine or tryptophan, so this is likely a read error. The chain uses TRBV5-1 and TRBJ2-7; D may correspond to TRBD1 or TRBD2 (5 bases each). Germline-derived CDR1 and CDR2 are SGHRS and YFSETQ. The CDR3 loop spans 17 amino acids. The CDR3 bases are TGCGTCAGCACCCTTTCCCCCGTTGGGACCGTGGGCTACGAGCAGTACTTA. Its translation: CVSTLSPVGTVGYEQYL.

Comment on this clonotype: A read error is likely, as this CDR3 ends without the conserved phenylalanine or tryptophan. The chain uses TRBV5-1 and TRBJ2-7; D may be TRBD2 (7 bases). The CDR3 runs 16 residues. In germline, CDR1 is SGHRS, CDR2 YFSETQ. In DNA, the CDR3 is TGCGCCAGTAGCTTGGAGGGGGGGGGCGCAACCTACGAGCAGTACCTC. Its protein is CASSLEGGGATYEQYL.

This clonotype was observed a handful of times. At one end, the junction sequence differs from germline, possibly due to a read error. V gene TRBV11-2 combines with J gene TRBJ1-1; TRBD1 is a possible D gene (6 bases). The CDR3 is made up of 18 amino acids. CDR1 SGHAT and CDR2 FQNNGV come from the germline V gene. The CDR3 reads CASSGHCGTIFRETETFF. In DNA, the CDR3 is TGTGCCAGCAGTGGGCATTGTGGGACAATCTTTAGGGAGACTGAAACTTTCTTT. Using reference TRBV11-2 and TRBJ1-1 for the parts outside the CDR3, the full variable domain is EAGVAQSPRYKIIEKRQSVAFWCNPISGHATLYWYQQILGQGPKLLIQFQNNGVVDDSQLPKDRFSAERLKGVDSTLKIQPAKLEDSAVYLCASSGHCGTIFRETETFFGQGTRLTVV.

As for this clonotype: Compared with germline, one end of the junction differs, possibly owing to a read error. The rearrangement links TRBV11-2 to TRBJ2-5; perhaps TRBD1 as D (6 bases). The CDR3 has 14 amino acids. Germline CDR1 reads SGHAT; CDR2 reads FQNNGV. The CDR3 coding sequence is TGTACCAGCAGCCCTAGACAGGTGAAGGAGACCCAGTACTTC. Translation gives CTSSPRQVKETQYF.

As concerns this clonotype: Just one base apart from a much larger clone, this may be a read error. CDR3 loop: CASSLAHAAFF. The CDR3 DNA reads as TGTGCCAGCAGCTTAGCGCATGCAGCTTTCTTT. The chain links TRBV7-8 to TRBJ1-1; D remains unclear. The germline V gene has CDR1 SGHVS and CDR2 FQNEAQ. V was shortened by 0 bases and J by 10 bases, with 6 bases between the two germline ends. The CDR3 length is 11 residues.